Below, one T cell receptor beta chain is given with its context. The sorted Tregs were CD4+CD25+CD127-/low cells. The CDR3 has 15 residues. V trimming: 5 bases; J trimming: 5 bases; junction bases outside the gene matches: 9. Constant-region reverse primers amplified full-length variable regions, followed by semi-nested Nested Universal Primer A PCR. TCRdb ran MiXCR on the 5' RACE reads and lists one entry per CDR3 protein. Here the sample spans about 55,000 distinct CDR3 sequences, around 21% being singletons. The chain carries TRBV12-3 or TRBV12-4 and TRBJ1-5; 7 bases map to TRBD1. The sequence derives from a female donor with breast cancer. The material sequenced was tumor-infiltrating Tregs sorted from the breast tumor. Written as DNA, the CDR3 is TGTGCCAGCAGTCCACAGGGGCCAGCTTATCAGCCCCAGCATTTT. This codes for CASSPQGPAYQPQHF.